Below are 21 T cell receptor beta chains sequenced from a single sample in a study of identical twins. MiXCR, run by TCRdb on the 5' RACE reads, gives a single entry per CDR3 protein. This table holds 500,000 to 700,000 distinct CDR3 sequences, 7.1% found once. The data also belong to a second study, concerning yellow fever vaccine responses in identical twins.

What was sequenced was PBMCs. All receptors derive from a woman aged 18-29 years in good health.

The rearrangement joins TRBV20-1 to TRBJ1-1; maybe TRBD1 (5 bases). The CDR3 has 15 residues. Germline values: CDR1 DFQATT, CDR2 SNEGSKA (reference sequence). Trimming took off 1 base at V and 0 bases at J, with 12 bases between the two ends. In DNA, the CDR3 is TGCAGTGCTAGAGCCACAGGCAACATGAACACTGAAGCTTTCTTT. This sequence encodes CSARATGNMNTEAFF.

This clonotype appeared many times. V is TRBV7-2 and J is TRBJ2-2; D might be TRBD1 (6 bases). Trimming took 5 bases from V and 2 from J, leaving 12 bases between them. Germline CDR1 and CDR2: SGHTA and FQGNSA. The CDR3 runs to 15 residues. CDR3 sequence (DNA): TGTGCCAGCAGCGCTACCGGGACAAACACCGGGGAGCTGTTTTTT. Translating it yields CASSATGTNTGELFF.

The genes are TRBV10-3 and TRBJ1-1; D unresolved. Trimming stripped 5 bases from V and 3 bases from J, with 16 bases between. CDR3 length: 15 amino acids. CDR1 is ENHRY, CDR2 SYGVKD, per germline. CDR3: CAISPNSIGYTEAFF. The CDR3 DNA is TGTGCCATCAGTCCCAATTCGATTGGGTACACTGAAGCTTTCTTT.

The genes are TRBV7-9 and TRBJ2-7, with 12 bases aligning to TRBD2. The J segment lost 7 bases and the V segment lost 1 base, leaving 5 bases of the junction unmatched. The germline CDR1 and CDR2 sequences are SEHNR and FQNEAQ (reference sequence). The length of the CDR3 is 15 residues. CDR3 DNA sequence: TGTGCCAGCAGCTTAGGGACTAGCGGGATTTTAGAGCAGTACTTC. Translating gives CASSLGTSGILEQYF.

This clonotype has at least ten counts. V is TRBV11-2 and J is TRBJ2-3; 9 bases agree with TRBD1. The CDR3 has 15 residues. From germline, CDR1 is SGHAT and CDR2 FQNNGV. V dropped 7 bases and J dropped 5; count of bases not matched to a gene: 10. CDR3 amino acids: CASTTGGTGKDTQYF. In nucleotides, the CDR3 is TGTGCCAGCACTACAGGGGGGACAGGGAAAGATACGCAGTATTTT.

This clonotype was counted many times. V gene TRBV4-1 combines with J gene TRBJ1-4; D is unclear. CDR1 MGHRA and CDR2 YSYEKL come from the germline V gene. Trimming left V 1 base short and J 7 bases short, with 13 bases between. The CDR3 sequence is 15 residues long. CDR3 amino acids: CASSQGRAAREKLFF. The CDR3 DNA follows: TGCGCCAGCAGCCAAGGACGGGCCGCGCGTGAAAAACTGTTTTTT.

This clonotype occurred a few times. The genes are TRBV2 and TRBJ1-4, with TRBD1 identical over 7 bases. Germline assignment: CDR1 SNHLY and CDR2 FYNNEI. The CDR3 consists of 15 residues. With V trimmed by 4 bases and J by 0 bases, 2 bases remained unmatched. The CDR3, as DNA: TGTGCCAGCAGTGTTGGGACAGCAACTAATGAAAAACTGTTTTTT. Protein product: CASSVGTATNEKLFF.

This clonotype was detected a few times. This chain joins TRBV5-1 and TRBJ2-1, with 7 bases identical to TRBD2. V dropped 4 bases and J dropped 3; count of bases not matched to a gene: 7. CDR1 SGHRS and CDR2 YFSETQ come from the germline V gene. This CDR3 comprises 15 residues. In nucleotides, the CDR3 is TGCGCCAGCAGCACCAGCGGGACCTTCTACAATGAGCAGTTCTTC. Amino acids: CASSTSGTFYNEQFF.

This clonotype was counted many times. The chain uses TRBV11-2 and TRBJ2-2; tentative D call: TRBD2 (5 bases). The germline CDR1 and CDR2 sequences are SGHAT and FQNNGV. V was clipped by 0 bases and J by 0 bases, with 14 bases between them. CDR3 length: 18 amino acids. The CDR3 region has the DNA TGTGCCAGCAGCTTAGACCTTTGGCGGGCGTCGAACACCGGGGAGCTGTTTTTT. Protein sequence: CASSLDLWRASNTGELFF.

V gene TRBV27 combines with J gene TRBJ2-3; D is tentatively TRBD1 or TRBD2 (7 bases each). Germline V CDR1 and CDR2: MNHEY, SMNVEV (reference sequence). Trimming pared 6 bases from V and 2 bases from J, leaving 15 bases between. This CDR3 is 15 amino acids long. CDR3 nucleotide sequence: TGTGCCAGCAGGCCAGGGGGAGGGAACACAGATACGCAGTATTTT. Translated, it gives CASRPGGGNTDTQYF.

The rearrangement uses TRBV20-1 and TRBJ2-7; possible D gene TRBD1, 7 bases. Germline lookup yields CDR1 DFQATT and CDR2 SNEGSKA (reference sequence). The CDR3 totals 14 residues. The V gene lost 1 base and the J gene lost 4 bases, with 14 bases spanning the gap. In nucleotides, the CDR3 is TGCAGTGCTAGAGGCGGGGACAGCTCATACGAGCAGTACGTC. It is translated as CSARGGDSSYEQYV.

The chain couples TRBV7-9 to TRBJ1-1; perhaps TRBD1 as D (5 bases). The CDR3 covers 15 residues. Germline lookup yields CDR1 SEHNR and CDR2 FQNEAQ (reference sequence). Between the trimmed V and J ends, which lost 5 bases and 4 bases, there was a span of 17 bases. The DNA for the CDR3 is TGTGCCAGCAGCCAATTGGGGGGAGCGGGCACTGAAGCTTTCTTT. This codes for CASSQLGGAGTEAFF.

This clonotype came up a few times. The chain is built from TRBV12-3 or TRBV12-4 and TRBJ1-3, with a possible D match to TRBD1 (5 bases). This CDR3 contains 13 residues. V was cut by 6 bases and J by 3 bases, with 9 bases left in between. The CDR3 DNA follows: TGTGCCAGCAGCTCAAGGGGTGGAAACACCATATATTTT. As protein: CASSSRGGNTIYF.

This clonotype has more than one count but fewer than ten. The gene calls are TRBV2 and TRBJ2-1, with 13 bases aligning to TRBD2. The CDR3 length is 17 residues. Germline lookup yields CDR1 SNHLY and CDR2 FYNNEI. Trimming cost V 10 bases and J 0 bases; bases outside gene matches: 9. CDR3 region: CATRGLAGEFSYNEQFF. CDR3 nucleotides: TGTGCCACCCGTGGACTAGCGGGAGAGTTCTCCTACAATGAGCAGTTCTTC.

The rearrangement joins TRBV7-3 to TRBJ1-6; D is unresolved. Germline V gene lookup returns CDR1 SGHTA and CDR2 FQGTGA. This CDR3 is built from 13 residues. V was cut by 1 base and J by 9 bases, with 7 bases left in between. This CDR3 is CASSLSHISPLHF. The DNA of the CDR3 is TGTGCCAGCAGCTTAAGTCATATTTCACCCCTCCACTTT.

There are a few counts of this clonotype. One end of the junction is discordant with germline, which a read error may explain. The gene calls are TRBV7-2 and TRBJ2-5, with 8 bases matching TRBD1. The CDR3 covers 14 residues. The germline V gene has CDR1 SGHTA and CDR2 FQGNSA. CDR3 in amino acids: CASSPQSDRAISHF. For the CDR3, the DNA is TGTGCCAGCAGCCCACAGTCGGACAGGGCCATATCGCACTTC.

This clonotype occurred once. The genes are TRBV19 and TRBJ1-1; 7 bases align to TRBD1. Trimming at V came to 4 bases and at J to 13 bases, leaving 9 bases not matched to a gene. In germline, CDR1 is LNHDA, CDR2 SQIVND (reference sequence). The CDR3 has 12 amino acids. The DNA of the CDR3 is TGTGCCAGTAGTACCGAGACAGGGCCTTTTTTCTTT. It yields the protein CASSTETGPFFF.

The rearrangement links TRBV4-2 to TRBJ2-5, with 8 bases matching TRBD2. CDR1 and CDR2 (germline): LGHNA, YNFKEQ. The CDR3 totals 17 residues. The V and J ends lost 0 bases and 1 base, in that order; junction bases with no gene match: 7. The CDR3 nucleotides read TGTGCCAGCAGCCAAGATGAGAGACGGGAGGGCCAAGAGACCCAGTACTTC. This encodes CASSQDERREGQETQYF.

The J gene is TRBJ2-5, the V gene TRBV28; 7 bases are a match to TRBD1. Per the germline V gene, CDR1 is MDHEN and CDR2 is SYDVKM. This CDR3 is 16 amino acids long. After removal of 4 bases from V and 2 bases from J, the junction contained 10 bases not matched to a gene. The CDR3 protein is CASSSSSGQVQETQYF. CDR3 in DNA: TGTGCCAGCAGTTCTTCTTCCGGACAGGTACAAGAGACCCAGTACTTC.

The chain combines TRBV5-1 with TRBJ2-5; maybe TRBD2 (6 bases). The CDR3 is 15 residues long. Trimming took 4 bases from V and 0 from J, leaving 13 bases between them. Per germline, CDR1 SGHRS and CDR2 YFSETQ. CDR3 nucleotides: TGCGCCAGCAGCCTACGGACTATATACCAAGAGACCCAGTACTTC. Encoded protein: CASSLRTIYQETQYF.

The rearrangement links TRBV4-2 to TRBJ2-5; D unresolved. Trimming removed 0 bases from V and 2 bases from J, with 13 bases in between. Germline CDR1 and CDR2: LGHNA and YNFKEQ. This CDR3 contains 16 residues. The CDR3: CASSQDNGVGQETQYF. The CDR3 DNA is TGTGCCAGCAGCCAAGACAACGGAGTGGGGCAAGAGACCCAGTACTTC.